One T cell receptor (beta chain) is described in this entry. This clone appeared once. Its antigen specificity is not known. No qualities accompany the bases; no much larger clone lies one base away. The collaborating institutions used their own protocols to collect whole blood in K2EDTA tubes. Collaborator samples were shipped for TCRbeta analysis as frozen whole blood, isolated PBMCs, or DNA extracted from either sample type. This sample is part of a study of blood T cell repertoires in COVID-19 (dated by TCRdb to the early 2020s). Study-wide context: The collaborator samples originated in the United States, Italy and Spain and spanned the acute and convalescent phases of COVID-19. The repertoires were made available in a free public database intended to serve as a resource for research on the immune response to SARS-CoV-2. The sample metadata nearly always contained a de-identified subject ID, COVID-19 status, age in years and sex. The material from the prospective study consisted of cDNA or gDNA derived from T cells, B-cell-depleted T cells, or PBMCs. HLA class I and class II types, where available, came from metadata supplied by the sample provider rather than from assay-based typing. Deeply sampled blood TCRbeta repertoires from subjects exposed to, actively infected with, or recovered from COVID-19 were included in the dataset. The samples were drawn from two sources: the first 160 participants of the ongoing ImmuneRACE study, and fewer than 1,500 subjects contributed by 6 global collaborators.

TCRbeta CDR3 regions were amplified from genomic DNA by means of the immunoSEQ Assay, a bias-controlled multiplex PCR. The paper's data handling went like this. Nucleated cell counts per sample were estimated from amplification of reference gene primers within the assay. To quantify the absolute abundance of each unique TCRbeta CDR3 rearrangement, sequence reads were collapsed and filtered. For each sample, productive Simpson clonality was calculated by taking the square root of Simpson's diversity index across productive rearrangements. TCRdb stores this immuneACCESS table with in-frame sequences only. Part of the clones is absent; in the studies checked, under half of the shortfall reflects unresolved V genes, and no reason is known for the rest. D and trimming were read from the DNA, whereas the V and J calls and clone size are those reported in that table. For this sample there are 80,000 or so clones; 70% to 80% appear just once. Clones ranked in the top ten supply approximately 5.4% of the sample.

Results the study describes overall, beyond this receptor: How much clinical and demographic metadata was included differed by source and by participant, and the metadata was provided uncurated.

V is cut by 0 bases and J by 4 bases, and the space between the germline ends is 22 bases. In the germline V gene, CDR1 corresponds to SGHVS and CDR2 to FQNEAQ. There are 18 amino acids in the CDR3, from cysteine to phenylalanine inclusive. Left in the record is the CDR3 DNA by itself, 54 bases read in frame from the first base. The chain employs TRBV7-8 and TRBJ2-7; TRBD2 is a weak D gene call, 5 bases matching. The sequence was collected from a man aged 45 to 65 with active or convalescent COVID-19. The sequenced sample consisted of peripheral blood. The nucleotide sequence reads as follows: TGTGCCAGCAGCTTAGCCGAGTCAGGAGGCCCGATAGCGTACGAGCAGTACTTC. Its amino acids are CASSLAESGGPIAYEQYF. When the CDR3 is completed using the reference TRBV7-8 and TRBJ2-7 genes on either side, the full variable domain is GAGVSQSPRYKVAKRGQDVALRCDPISGHVSLFWYQQALGQGPEFLTYFQNEAQLDKSGLPSDRFFAERPEGSVSTLKIQRTQQEDSAVYLCASSLAESGGPIAYEQYFGPGTRLTVT.